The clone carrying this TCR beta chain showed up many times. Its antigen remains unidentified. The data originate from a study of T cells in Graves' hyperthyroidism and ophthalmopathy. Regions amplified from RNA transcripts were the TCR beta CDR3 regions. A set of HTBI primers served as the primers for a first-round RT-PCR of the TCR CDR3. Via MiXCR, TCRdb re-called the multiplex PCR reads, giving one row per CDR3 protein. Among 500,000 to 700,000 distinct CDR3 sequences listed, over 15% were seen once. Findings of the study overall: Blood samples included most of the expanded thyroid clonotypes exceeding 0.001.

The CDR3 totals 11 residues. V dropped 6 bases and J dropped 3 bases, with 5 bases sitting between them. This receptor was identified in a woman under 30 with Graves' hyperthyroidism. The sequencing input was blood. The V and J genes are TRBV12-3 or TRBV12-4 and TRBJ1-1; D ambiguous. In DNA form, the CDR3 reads TGTGCCAGCAGGGAGGACACTGAAGCTTTCTTT. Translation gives CASREDTEAFF.